This passage covers 5 T cell receptor beta chains from one sample sequenced in a study of PD-1 blockade in classical Hodgkin lymphoma. Data came from immunoSEQ multiplex PCR; TCRdb stores just in-frame clones and leaves some out. The data contain 15,000 to 25,000 clones, approximately 88% of them singletons. As to time point: cycle 4 day 1 (C4D1), after 5 to 7 weeks of nivolumab. Every patient experienced relapse after autologous stem cell transplantation, and brentuximab vedotin exposure varied. After PBMCs were thawed, their CD8+ T cells were isolated by magnetic negative selection. The sequences come from CD8+ T cells from blood, collected before the fourth cycle of nivolumab. These receptors were taken from a human donor with classical Hodgkin lymphoma.

The V gene is TRBV29-1, the J gene TRBJ2-1, with 9 nucleotides matching TRBD1. This CDR3 is built from 14 residues. V shed 6 bases and J 4 bases; nucleotides not matched to a gene: 7. In germline, CDR1 is SQVTM, CDR2 ANQGSEA. CDR3 sequence reads: CSVLGQGSYNEQFF. CDR3 nucleotide sequence: TGCAGCGTGCTGGGACAGGGATCGTACAATGAGCAGTTCTTC.

The chain joins TRBV29-1 to TRBJ1-2; D gene ambiguous. Germline V lookup: CDR1 SQVTM, CDR2 ANQGSEA. Trimming shortened V by 0 bases and J by 4 bases, and 3 bases separated the two germline ends. This CDR3 is 11 amino acids long. CDR3 amino acids: CSVEDTYGYTF. Written as DNA, the CDR3 is TGCAGCGTTGAAGACACCTATGGCTACACCTTC.

The rearrangement uses TRBV19 and TRBJ2-7; 8 nucleotides agree with TRBD1. CDR1 LNHDA and CDR2 SQIVND come from the germline V gene (reference sequence). Trimming removed 5 bases from V and 4 bases from J; junction bases left unmatched: 10. The CDR3 has 15 residues. CDR3 loop: CASSPSGTGDYEQYF. As DNA, the CDR3 is TGTGCCAGTAGTCCCTCCGGGACAGGAGATTACGAGCAGTACTTC.

This chain links TRBV7-2 with TRBJ1-1; a weak D match, TRBD1 (6 bases). CDR1 is SGHTA, CDR2 FQGNSA, per germline. The length of the CDR3 is 13 residues. Trimming left V 5 bases short and J 11 bases short, with 18 bases between. In nucleotides, the CDR3 is TGTGCCAGCAGCCCCCCAGGGGCAGTTTGGGCTTTCTTT. It translates to CASSPPGAVWAFF. Full variable domain (outside the CDR3, taken from reference TRBV7-2 and TRBJ1-1): GAGVSQSPSNKVTEKGKDVELRCDPISGHTALYWYRQSLGQGLEFLIYFQGNSAPDKSGLPSDRFSAERTGGSVSTLTIQRTQQEDSAVYLCASSPPGAVWAFFGQGTRLTVV.

The gene calls are TRBV9 and TRBJ2-7; TRBD1 matches at 12 bases. V lost 2 bases to trimming and J lost 5 bases; unmatched junction nucleotides: 2. In germline, CDR1 is SGDLS, CDR2 YYNGEE. This CDR3 region has 14 residues. CDR3 bases: TGTGCCAGCAGCGTGGGGACAGGGGGCGACGAGCAGTACTTC. This codes for CASSVGTGGDEQYF.